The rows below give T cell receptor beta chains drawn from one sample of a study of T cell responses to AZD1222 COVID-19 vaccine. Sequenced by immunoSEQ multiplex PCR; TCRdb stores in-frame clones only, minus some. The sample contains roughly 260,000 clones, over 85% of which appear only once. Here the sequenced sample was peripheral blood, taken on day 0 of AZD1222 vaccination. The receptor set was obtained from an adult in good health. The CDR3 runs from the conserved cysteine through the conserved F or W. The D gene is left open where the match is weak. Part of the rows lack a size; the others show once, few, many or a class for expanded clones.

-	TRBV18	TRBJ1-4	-	TGTGCCAGCTCACCCGTCAGGGGAGATAATGAAAAACTGTTTTTT	CASSPVRGDNEKLFF
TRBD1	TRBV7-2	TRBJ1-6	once	TGTGCCAGCAGCTTTCAGGCTCCGGGACAGGGAGGCTATAATTCACCCCTCCACTTT	CASSFQAPGQGGYNSPLHF
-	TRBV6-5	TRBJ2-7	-	TGTGCCAGCGCTGTCGCCGGGAGAGGACAAGAGCAGTACTTC	CASAVAGRGQEQYF
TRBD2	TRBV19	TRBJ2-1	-	TGTGCCAGTAAAGCTAGCGGGATCGGTAATGAGCAGTTCTTC	CASKASGIGNEQFF
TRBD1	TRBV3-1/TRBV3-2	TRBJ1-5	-	TGTGCCAGCAGCCAAGGATCCCAGGGGGGGAATAGCAATCAGCCCCAGCATTTT	CASSQGSQGGNSNQPQHF
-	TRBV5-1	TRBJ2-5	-	TGCGCCAGCAGCTTGGGGACAGCTTTGCAAGAGACCCAGTACTTC	CASSLGTALQETQYF
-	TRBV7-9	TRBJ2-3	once	TGTGCCAGCAGCCCCGACTTGACTGATACGCAGTATTTT	CASSPDLTDTQYF
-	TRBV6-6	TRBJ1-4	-	TGTGCCAGCAGTTACCAGTCGGGAGAAAAACTGTTTTTT	CASSYQSGEKLFF
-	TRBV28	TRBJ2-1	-	TGTGCCAGCAGTTTCTTAGGCGATGAGCAGTTCTTC	CASSFLGDEQFF
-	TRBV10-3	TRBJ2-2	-	TGTGCCATCAGTGAGTCCGTCACCGGGGAGCTGTTTTTT	CAISESVTGELFF
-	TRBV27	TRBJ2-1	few	TGTGCCAGCACCCGAGGGGGGGGCGGTGAGCAGTTCTTC	CASTRGGGGEQFF
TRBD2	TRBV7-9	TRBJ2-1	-	TGTGCCAGCAGCTTGACAGATACCGGGACTAGCGCTTGGTACAATGAGCAGTTCTTC	CASSLTDTGTSAWYNEQFF
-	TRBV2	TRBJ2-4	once	TGTGCCAGCAGTAACCCCATAGCCAAAAACATTCAGTACTTC	CASSNPIAKNIQYF
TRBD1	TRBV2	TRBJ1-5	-	TGTGCCAGCAGCCGCGACAGGGGCCGGCAGCCCCAGCATTTT	CASSRDRGRQPQHF
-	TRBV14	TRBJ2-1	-	TGTGCCAGCAGCCCACGGCTGAACAATGAGCAGTTCTTC	CASSPRLNNEQFF
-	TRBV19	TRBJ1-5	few	TGTGCCAGTAGTATAGACAGGGGTGGCAATCAGCCCCAGCATTTT	CASSIDRGGNQPQHF
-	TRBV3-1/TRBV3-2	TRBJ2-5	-	TGTGCCATCGGGGCCGGTTACCACCCCTACCAGTACTTC	CAIGAGYHPYQYF
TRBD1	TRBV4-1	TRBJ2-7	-	TGCGCCAGCAGCCCCAGGGACAGGGGGCTCTACGAGCAGTACTTC	CASSPRDRGLYEQYF
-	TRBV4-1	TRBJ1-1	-	TGCGCCAGCAGCCACGAACAGGCCTCTCGTACTGAAGCTTTCTTT	CASSHEQASRTEAFF
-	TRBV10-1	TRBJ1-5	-	TGCGCCAGCAGTGAGAGGCAGGGGCCAACCGGCAATCAGCCCCAGCATTTT	CASSERQGPTGNQPQHF
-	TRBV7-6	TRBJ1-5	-	TGTGCCAGCAGCTTAGGCCTTAGGGACGGACTAAATCAGCCCCAGCATTTT	CASSLGLRDGLNQPQHF
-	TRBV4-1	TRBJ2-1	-	TGCGCCAGCAGCCAAGAGGGGACAATTCCCAATGAGCAGTTCTTC	CASSQEGTIPNEQFF